The clone carrying this T cell receptor beta chain was seen a handful of times. The data originate from a study of T cell repertoires in cytomegalovirus infection. Study in general: Both CMV infection and a matching HLA type were indicated by public TCR beta signatures.

TCRdb re-called the reads through MiXCR, storing one row per CDR3 protein. The sample yields about 130,000 distinct CDR3 sequences, roughly 8.2% seen once. Germline lookup yields CDR1 LNHDA and CDR2 SQIVND (reference sequence). The CDR3 is made up of 13 amino acids. Trimming cost V 9 bases and J 5 bases, with 16 bases left between them. This sequence joins TRBV19 and TRBJ1-1; no definite D call. Sequencing was carried out using PBMCs. This TCR was sampled from a human donor in good health (CMV status not recorded). Some clones in this sample may be carry-over from other donors' samples. CDR3 sequence: CASHQEGKTEAFF. The CDR3 DNA reads TGTGCCAGCCATCAAGAAGGGAAAACTGAAGCTTTCTTT.